A single T cell receptor (beta chain) is shown here with its context. Profiling relied on immunoSEQ multiplex PCR, and the TCRdb table lists in-frame clones only, not all of them. Of 300,000 to 400,000 clones listed, 88% were seen once; the top ten hold more than 5.5%. Germline V gene sequence: CDR1 PRHDT, CDR2 FYEKMQ (reference sequence). Trimming removed 3 bases from V and 0 bases from J, with 11 bases in between. The CDR3 is made up of 15 amino acids. This specimen belongs to a study of blood T cell repertoires in COVID-19. Seattle researchers signed up patients amid active infection and tracked them longitudinally.

Sequencing was performed on peripheral blood. The receptor was isolated from a woman in her seventies with COVID-19, enrolled during active disease. J is TRBJ1-1 and V is TRBV13, with D uncertain. The CDR3 sequence is CASSFGVTVNTEAFF. The CDR3 region has the DNA TGTGCCAGCAGCTTCGGGGTTACGGTGAACACTGAAGCTTTCTTT.